Below, 25 T cell receptor beta chains from the same sample are listed, as sequenced in a study of identical twins. TCRdb processed the 5' RACE reads anew with MiXCR; each CDR3 protein has one entry. The sample shows hundreds of thousands of distinct CDR3 sequences, 20% to 25% of them seen only once. The data also belong to a second study, concerning T cells expressing NK-cell markers.

The sample was CD4+ T cells sorted from blood. The receptors shown here come from a woman under 30 in good health.

J is TRBJ2-1 and V is TRBV12-3 or TRBV12-4, with 9 nucleotides matching TRBD2. This CDR3 is 15 amino acids long. Trimming cost V 6 bases and J 8 bases; bases outside gene matches: 11. CDR3 amino acids: CASSNEGLASDEQFF. In DNA, the CDR3 is TGTGCCAGCAGCAACGAGGGACTAGCTAGTGATGAGCAGTTCTTC.

This clonotype was recorded a few times. V and J are TRBV20-1 and TRBJ1-1; D uncertain. Trimming shortened V by 3 bases and J by 5 bases, and 7 bases separated the two germline ends. The CDR3 is made up of 11 amino acids. Germline V gene sequence: CDR1 DFQATT, CDR2 SNEGSKA (reference sequence). The CDR3: CSARRRTEAFF. In DNA form, the CDR3 reads TGCAGTGCTAGGCGACGGACTGAAGCTTTCTTT.

This rearrangement joins TRBV28 to TRBJ2-7; D may be TRBD1 (6 bases). The V end was cut by 6 bases, the J end by 2 bases, with 20 bases between. This CDR3 spans 16 amino acids. Germline lookup yields CDR1 MDHEN and CDR2 SYDVKM. The DNA for the CDR3 is TGTGCCAGCAGCTGGGGGCATTGGCAGCAAACCTACGAGCAGTACTTC. Its protein product is CASSWGHWQQTYEQYF.

The rearrangement links TRBV25-1 to TRBJ1-1; TRBD1 aligns across 7 bases. The CDR3 spans 15 residues. Germline V CDR1 and CDR2: MGHDK, SYGVNS. Unmatched junction bases numbered 5, after V lost 1 base and J lost 3 bases. Here the CDR3 reads CASSELGQPHTEAFF. CDR3 in DNA: TGTGCCAGCAGTGAATTGGGACAGCCGCACACTGAAGCTTTCTTT.

The chain carries TRBV12-3 or TRBV12-4 and TRBJ1-1; D is unresolved. The V end lost 3 bases, the J end lost 1 base, and 9 bases lay between the germline ends. This CDR3 has 14 amino acids. CDR3 region: CASSLRHTNTEAFF. CDR3 sequence (DNA): TGTGCCAGCAGTTTGCGACACACGAACACTGAAGCTTTCTTT.

This rearrangement joins TRBV24-1 to TRBJ2-1; D is unclear. This CDR3 is built from 14 residues. Trimming took off 2 bases at V and 6 bases at J, with 10 bases between the two ends. The germline V gene encodes CDR1 KGHDR and CDR2 SFDVKD. The CDR3 sequence is CATSDSEGINEQFF. The CDR3 nucleotides read TGTGCCACCAGTGATTCGGAAGGCATCAATGAGCAGTTCTTC.

This clonotype appeared a few times. The CDR3, as DNA: TGTGCCAGCAGTTTCATCTATAGCCGAGAGACCCAGTACTTC. Protein sequence: CASSFIYSRETQYF. The J gene is TRBJ2-5, the V gene TRBV12-3 or TRBV12-4; the D is unclear. The CDR3 consists of 14 residues. V was cut by 3 bases and J by 4 bases, with 12 bases left in between.

This rearrangement joins TRBV9 to TRBJ2-3; 9 nucleotides align to TRBD2. After removal of 3 bases from V and 4 bases from J, the junction contained 6 bases not matched to a gene. Germline-derived CDR1 and CDR2 are SGDLS and YYNGEE. The CDR3 length is 15 residues. The CDR3 sequence is CASSAGIAGADTQYF. The CDR3 DNA reads as TGTGCCAGCAGCGCGGGAATAGCGGGAGCAGATACGCAGTATTTT.

This clonotype was seen just once. The V call is TRBV20-1, the J call TRBJ2-1, with TRBD2 identical over 9 bases. In germline, CDR1 is DFQATT, CDR2 SNEGSKA (reference sequence). The CDR3 extends over 14 amino acids. The V gene end was trimmed by 6 bases and the J gene end by 6 bases; junction bases not matched to a gene: 9. The DNA of the CDR3 is TGCAGTGCGCTAGTAGCGGGAGTATTCAATGAGCAGTTCTTC. Protein sequence: CSALVAGVFNEQFF.

The chain carries TRBV3-1 and TRBJ2-7, with a possible D match to TRBD1 (6 bases). The ends were cut back, 4 bases at V and 3 bases at J, with 16 bases in the middle. The CDR3 covers 15 residues. The germline gives CDR1 LGHDT, CDR2 YNNKEL (reference sequence). For the CDR3, the DNA is TGTGCCAGCAGCCTCTTCCCCGGGACAAGCTACGAGCAGTACTTC. Its translation: CASSLFPGTSYEQYF.

The rearrangement uses TRBV3-1 and TRBJ2-1; 7 bases line up with TRBD1. The CDR3 consists of 16 residues. Germline V gene lookup returns CDR1 LGHDT and CDR2 YNNKEL (reference sequence). The trim removed 3 bases at V and 8 bases at J, leaving 13 bases unmatched. CDR3 nucleotides: TGTGCCAGCAGCCACCCGACAGGGCCGCGCGTTGATGAGCAGTTCTTC. Amino acid sequence: CASSHPTGPRVDEQFF.

CDR3 coding DNA: TGCGCCAGCAGCTCGGATTCAACTTATTATAATTCACCCCTCCACTTT. Amino acids: CASSSDSTYYNSPLHF. The chain couples TRBV5-1 to TRBJ1-6; D unclear. The CDR3 covers 16 residues. The V end lost 3 bases, the J end lost 4 bases, and 14 bases lay between the germline ends. In germline, CDR1 is SGHRS, CDR2 YFSETQ. Based on the CDR3 plus reference TRBV5-1 and TRBJ1-6, the full variable domain is KAGVTQTPRYLIKTRGQQVTLSCSPISGHRSVSWYQQTPGQGLQFLFEYFSETQRNKGNFPGRFSGRQFSNSRSEMNVSTLELGDSALYLCASSSDSTYYNSPLHFGNGTRLTVT.

The rearrangement uses TRBV20-1 and TRBJ2-3, with a tentative D call TRBD1 (6 bases). CDR3 size: 14 residues. Germline assignment: CDR1 DFQATT and CDR2 SNEGSKA (reference sequence). Deletions cut 6 bases from V and 3 bases from J, with 16 bases between. The CDR3 bases are TGCAGTGCGAATACAGGGTACGGGACAGATACGCAGTATTTT. Translated: CSANTGYGTDTQYF.

This chain connects TRBV3-1 to TRBJ2-7; possibly TRBD1 for D (5 bases). Trimming took 4 bases from V and 5 from J, leaving 9 bases between them. The CDR3 has 12 residues. Germline-derived CDR1 and CDR2 are LGHDT and YNNKEL (reference sequence). The CDR3 here is CASSRAGNEQYF. The CDR3 coding sequence is TGTGCCAGCAGCCGGGCAGGGAACGAGCAGTACTTC.

The rearrangement links TRBV30 to TRBJ2-3; TRBD1 matches 8 bases. The V and J ends lost 4 bases and 0 bases, in that order; junction bases with no gene match: 6. Germline-derived CDR1 and CDR2 are GTSNPN and SVGIG (reference sequence). This CDR3 has 15 residues. CDR3 bases: TGTGCCTGGACCGGACAGGGCCTGAGCACAGATACGCAGTATTTT. Protein sequence: CAWTGQGLSTDTQYF.

The V and J genes are TRBV10-3 and TRBJ2-6; D is perhaps TRBD2 (6 bases). Germline V gives CDR1 ENHRY, CDR2 SYGVKD. Trimming stripped 3 bases from V and 1 base from J, with 19 bases between. This CDR3 comprises 19 residues. The CDR3 here is CAISEFRRRGKSGANVLTF. CDR3 sequence (DNA): TGTGCCATCAGTGAATTCCGCAGGCGGGGAAAATCTGGGGCCAACGTCCTGACTTTC.

The chain joins TRBV20-1 to TRBJ2-3; 11 bases are shared with TRBD2. V shed 7 bases, J shed 5 bases, and the junction held 8 bases outside the gene matches. Germline CDR1 reads DFQATT; CDR2 reads SNEGSKA (reference sequence). This CDR3 comprises 14 residues. CDR3 residues: CSVPSGGRGDTQYF. In nucleotides, the CDR3 is TGCAGTGTTCCTAGCGGGGGGAGAGGAGATACGCAGTATTTT.

This clonotype was detected a few times. The chain links TRBV20-1 to TRBJ1-2; 10 nucleotides match TRBD1. The CDR3 runs to 16 residues. Germline trimming cut 1 base from V and 1 base from J; bases unmatched to any gene: 6. The germline V gene has CDR1 DFQATT and CDR2 SNEGSKA (reference sequence). CDR3 amino acids: CSARALRTGGNYGYTF. The CDR3 nucleotides are TGCAGTGCTAGAGCTTTGCGGACAGGGGGTAACTATGGCTACACCTTC.

CDR3 bases: TGTGCCAGCAGCCCGCCAGGGGGTGGTACGCAGTATTTT. Translating it yields CASSPPGGGTQYF. The rearrangement uses TRBV5-6 and TRBJ2-3; 7 nucleotides match TRBD1. Germline assignment: CDR1 SGHDT and CDR2 YYEEEE. The CDR3 has 13 amino acids. Losses at the gene ends were 4 bases for V and 8 bases for J; bases not matched to a gene: 7.

There are many counts of this clonotype. The chain is built from TRBV12-3 or TRBV12-4 and TRBJ1-5, with D perhaps matching TRBD1 (5 bases). CDR3 length: 15 amino acids. Between the trimmed V and J ends, which lost 1 base and 6 bases, there was a span of 13 bases. Written as DNA, the CDR3 is TGTGCCAGCAGTTTAGAACACTCTGGGGGTCAGCCCCAGCATTTT. It specifies CASSLEHSGGQPQHF.

This rearrangement joins TRBV12-3 or TRBV12-4 to TRBJ2-2; a possible D gene is TRBD1 (6 bases). CDR3 length equals 14 residues. V was trimmed by 4 bases and J by 8 bases, leaving 14 bases between them. CDR3 sequence (DNA): TGTGCCAGCAGTTCGAAGGGGGATGCGGGGGAGCTGTTTTTT. The encoded protein is CASSSKGDAGELFF.

The chain is built from TRBV20-1 and TRBJ2-1; 9 nucleotides line up with TRBD2. The CDR3 loop spans 15 amino acids. CDR1 and CDR2 from the germline V gene are DFQATT and SNEGSKA (reference sequence). J lost 6 bases, V lost 2 bases, and 8 bases had no gene match. The CDR3 protein is CSARLAGRRGNEQFF. The CDR3 nucleotides read TGCAGTGCTAGACTAGCGGGAAGGAGGGGCAATGAGCAGTTCTTC.

This clonotype was detected a few times. This sequence joins TRBV6-1 and TRBJ2-7; 7 positions match TRBD2. Germline V gene data show CDR1 as MNHNS and CDR2 as SASEGT. This CDR3 region has 14 residues. V lost 6 bases to trimming and J lost 2 bases; unmatched junction nucleotides: 7. In DNA, the CDR3 is TGTGCCAGCAGGAATCGGGAGGCCACCTACGAGCAGTACTTC. It translates to CASRNREATYEQYF.

This clonotype was detected only a few times. This chain joins TRBV30 and TRBJ1-1; D is perhaps TRBD1 (6 bases). Trimming cost V 4 bases and J 7 bases, with 10 bases left between them. Germline lookup yields CDR1 GTSNPN and CDR2 SVGIG (reference sequence). The CDR3 sequence is 11 residues long. This CDR3 is CAWTIRGEAFF. The CDR3 region has the DNA TGTGCCTGGACTATCAGGGGTGAAGCTTTCTTT.

This sequence joins TRBV29-1 and TRBJ1-6, with TRBD1 identical over 7 bases. Trimming took 7 bases from V and 7 from J; bases not matched to a gene: 10. This CDR3 spans 14 amino acids. Germline V CDR1 and CDR2: SQVTM, ANQGSEA. The CDR3 DNA is TGCAGCGCTTCGACAGGGCCAATAAATTCACCCCTCCACTTT. The encoded protein is CSASTGPINSPLHF.